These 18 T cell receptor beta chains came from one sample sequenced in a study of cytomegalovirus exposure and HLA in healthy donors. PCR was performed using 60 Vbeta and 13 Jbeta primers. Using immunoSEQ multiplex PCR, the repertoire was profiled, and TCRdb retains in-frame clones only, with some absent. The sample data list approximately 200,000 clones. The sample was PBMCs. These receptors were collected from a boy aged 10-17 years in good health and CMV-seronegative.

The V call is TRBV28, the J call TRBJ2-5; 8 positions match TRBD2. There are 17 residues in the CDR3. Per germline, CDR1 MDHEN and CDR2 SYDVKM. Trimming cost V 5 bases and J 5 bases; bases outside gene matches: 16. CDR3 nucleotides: TGTGCCAGCAGTCTGAGTCGGGCTGGACTAGCTGTGGAGACCCAGTACTTC. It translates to CASSLSRAGLAVETQYF.

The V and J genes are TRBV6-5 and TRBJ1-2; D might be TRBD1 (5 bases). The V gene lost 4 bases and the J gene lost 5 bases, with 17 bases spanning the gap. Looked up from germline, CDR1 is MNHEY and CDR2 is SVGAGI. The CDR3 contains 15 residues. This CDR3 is CASSFRGGTGYGYTF. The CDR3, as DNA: TGTGCCAGCAGTTTTCGGGGAGGGACCGGGTATGGCTACACCTTC.

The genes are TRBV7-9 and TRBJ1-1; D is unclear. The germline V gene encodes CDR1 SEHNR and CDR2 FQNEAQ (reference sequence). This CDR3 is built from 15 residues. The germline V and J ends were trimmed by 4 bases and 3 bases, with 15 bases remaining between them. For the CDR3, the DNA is TGTGCCAGCAGCTGGGTAGGAGGCGAGGACACTGAAGCTTTCTTT. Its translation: CASSWVGGEDTEAFF.

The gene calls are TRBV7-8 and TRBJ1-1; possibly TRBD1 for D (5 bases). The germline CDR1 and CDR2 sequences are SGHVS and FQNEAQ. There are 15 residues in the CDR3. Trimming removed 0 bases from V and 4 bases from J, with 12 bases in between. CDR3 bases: TGTGCCAGCAGCTTAGCCGGGGGGAGTAGCACTGAAGCTTTCTTT. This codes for CASSLAGGSSTEAFF.

The CDR3 here is CASKLAGGTYNEQFF. The CDR3 DNA reads TGCGCCAGCAAGCTAGCGGGGGGTACCTACAATGAGCAGTTCTTC. This sequence joins TRBV5-1 and TRBJ2-1, with 11 bases fitting TRBD2. This CDR3 is built from 15 residues. V gave up 6 bases and J gave up 2 bases; unmatched junction bases: 4. CDR1 SGHRS and CDR2 YFSETQ come from the germline V gene.

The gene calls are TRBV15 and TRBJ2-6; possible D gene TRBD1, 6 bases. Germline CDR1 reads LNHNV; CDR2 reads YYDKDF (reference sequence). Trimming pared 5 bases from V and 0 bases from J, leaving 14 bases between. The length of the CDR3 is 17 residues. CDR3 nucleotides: TGTGCCACCAGCGATCCGGGACACAGCTCTGGGGCCAACGTCCTGACTTTC. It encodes CATSDPGHSSGANVLTF.

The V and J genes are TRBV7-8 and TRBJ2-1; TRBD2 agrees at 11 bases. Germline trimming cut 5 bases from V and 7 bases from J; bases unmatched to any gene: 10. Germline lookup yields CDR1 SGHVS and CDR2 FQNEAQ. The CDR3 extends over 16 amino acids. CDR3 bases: TGTGCCAGCAGCCCTTTATCTAGCGGGGGGCTGAATGAGCAGTTCTTC. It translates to CASSPLSSGGLNEQFF.

The CDR3 DNA reads as TGTGCCAGCAGTTACCCCAGCGGGGGCCGGAATGAGCAGTTCTTC. It is translated as CASSYPSGGRNEQFF. The chain carries TRBV6-5 and TRBJ2-1; TRBD2 matches 8 bases. The CDR3 runs 15 residues. Per germline, CDR1 MNHEY and CDR2 SVGAGI. The V segment lost 2 bases and the J segment 7 bases; nucleotides outside the gene matches: 7.

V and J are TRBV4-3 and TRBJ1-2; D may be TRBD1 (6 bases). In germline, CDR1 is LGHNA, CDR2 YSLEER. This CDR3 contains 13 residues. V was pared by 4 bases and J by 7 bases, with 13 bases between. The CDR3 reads CASSPRVRGGYTF. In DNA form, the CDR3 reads TGCGCCAGCAGCCCCAGAGTCAGGGGTGGCTACACCTTC.

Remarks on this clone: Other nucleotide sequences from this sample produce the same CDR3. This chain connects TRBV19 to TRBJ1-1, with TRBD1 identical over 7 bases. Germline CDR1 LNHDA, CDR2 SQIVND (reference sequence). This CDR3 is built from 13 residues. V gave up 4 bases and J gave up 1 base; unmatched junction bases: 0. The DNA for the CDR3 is TGTGCCAGTAGTAGACAGGGGAACACTGAAGCTTTCTTT. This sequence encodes CASSRQGNTEAFF. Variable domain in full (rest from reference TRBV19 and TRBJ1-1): DGGITQSPKYLFRKEGQNVTLSCEQNLNHDAMYWYRQDPGQGLRLIYYSQIVNDFQKGDIAEGYSVSREKKESFPLTVTSAQKNPTAFYLCASSRQGNTEAFFGQGTRLTVV.

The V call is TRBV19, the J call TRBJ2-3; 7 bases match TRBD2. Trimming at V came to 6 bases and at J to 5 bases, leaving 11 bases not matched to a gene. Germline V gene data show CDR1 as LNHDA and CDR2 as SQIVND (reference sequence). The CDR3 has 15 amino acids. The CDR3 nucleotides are TGTGCCAGTAGCTGGAGGGGCTCTAGCGGAGATACGCAGTATTTT. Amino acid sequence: CASSWRGSSGDTQYF.

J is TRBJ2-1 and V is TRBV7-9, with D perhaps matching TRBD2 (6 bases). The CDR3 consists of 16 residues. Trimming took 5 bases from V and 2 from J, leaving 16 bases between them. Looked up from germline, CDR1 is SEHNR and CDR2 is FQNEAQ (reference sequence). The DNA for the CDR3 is TGTGCCAGCAGCACCTTAGGAGGGAAGGCCTACAATGAGCAGTTCTTC. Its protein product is CASSTLGGKAYNEQFF. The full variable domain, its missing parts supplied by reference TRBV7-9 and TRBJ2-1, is DTGVSQNPRHKITKRGQNVTFRCDPISEHNRLYWYRQTLGQGPEFLTYFQNEAQLEKSRLLSDRFSAERPKGSFSTLEIQRTEQGDSAMYLCASSTLGGKAYNEQFFGPGTRLTVL.

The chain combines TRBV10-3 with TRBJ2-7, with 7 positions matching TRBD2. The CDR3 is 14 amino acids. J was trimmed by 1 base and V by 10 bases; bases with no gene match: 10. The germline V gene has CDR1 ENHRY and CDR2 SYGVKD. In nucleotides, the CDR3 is TGTGCCAGCCGGGAGGCGGTAGGATCCTACGAGCAGTACTTC. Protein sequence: CASREAVGSYEQYF.

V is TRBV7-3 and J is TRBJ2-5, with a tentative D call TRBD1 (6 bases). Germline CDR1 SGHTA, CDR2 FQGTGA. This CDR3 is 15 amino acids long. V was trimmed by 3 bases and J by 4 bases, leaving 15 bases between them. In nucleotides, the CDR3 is TGTGCCAGCAGCTTGGGGGCGCTGGGGGCAGAGACCCAGTACTTC. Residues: CASSLGALGAETQYF.

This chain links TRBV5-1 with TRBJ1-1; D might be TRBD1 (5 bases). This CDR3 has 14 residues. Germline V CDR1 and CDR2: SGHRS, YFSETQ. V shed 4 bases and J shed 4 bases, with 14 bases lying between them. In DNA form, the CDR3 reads TGCGCCAGCAGCCTTATGGGGCCGGTCACTGAAGCTTTCTTT. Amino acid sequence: CASSLMGPVTEAFF.

The DNA of the CDR3 is TGCGCCAGCAGCTACCGACTAGCGGGCATCACAGATACGCAGTATTTT. Protein product: CASSYRLAGITDTQYF. The chain couples TRBV5-1 to TRBJ2-3, with TRBD2 matching 10 bases. V shed 3 bases and J 2 bases; nucleotides not matched to a gene: 6. CDR1 and CDR2 (germline): SGHRS, YFSETQ. The CDR3 runs 16 residues.

The CDR3 coding sequence is TGCGCCAGCAGCCATTTTCAAGGAGCCTACGAGCAGTACTTC. This codes for CASSHFQGAYEQYF. This chain uses TRBV4-3 with TRBJ2-7; D not resolved. Germline V CDR1 and CDR2: LGHNA, YSLEER. The V end was cut by 3 bases, the J end by 2 bases, with 11 bases between. The CDR3 contains 14 residues.

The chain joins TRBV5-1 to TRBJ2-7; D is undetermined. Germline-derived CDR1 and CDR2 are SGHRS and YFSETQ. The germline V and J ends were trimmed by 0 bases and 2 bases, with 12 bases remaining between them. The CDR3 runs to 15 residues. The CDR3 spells CASSLAPSGPYEQYF. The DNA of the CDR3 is TGCGCCAGCAGCTTGGCCCCGTCTGGGCCCTACGAGCAGTACTTC.